The T cell receptor beta chain described here comes from a study of shared clonotypes between healthy human individuals. Study-wide results and limits: Generation probabilities were higher for clonotypes shared across all four sorted-subset donors than for unshared ones. Among donors, the sharing of clonotypes was expected to be influenced by sequencing depth. Only blood was sampled; tissue repertoires likely differ.

Naive CD8 isolation took CD45RO-negative cells positively selected for CCR7 and excluded terminally differentiated effector memory CD45RA+ cells. Germline CDR1 SNHLY, CDR2 FYNNEI. This CDR3 is built from 16 residues. Trimming cost V 6 bases and J 2 bases; bases outside gene matches: 5. In the original processing: Filtering differed because ImmunoSEQ produced junction-only sequences that carried no quality scores. Measured with immunoSEQ multiplex PCR; TCRdb has only the in-frame clones, and not every one. That table gives V, J and clone size, and the DNA gave D and trimming. Of about 580,000 clones in the sample, 95% to 98% are singletons; the top ten hold 0.3%. A word on this clone: Antigen: not known.

The sequence came from a man younger than 45 in good health. Sequencing was done on a sample of naive CD8+ T cells sorted from blood. The V call is TRBV2, the J call TRBJ2-3; 13 bases are a match to TRBD2. The DNA of the CDR3 is TGTGCCAGCAGCACGGGACTAGCGGGACTCACAGATACGCAGTATTTT. Its protein is CASSTGLAGLTDTQYF. The full variable domain, with the rest looked up from reference TRBV2 and TRBJ2-3, is EPEVTQTPSHQVTQMGQEVILRCVPISNHLYFYWYRQILGQKVEFLVSFYNNEISEKSEIFDDQFSVERPDGSNFTLKIRSTKLEDSAMYFCASSTGLAGLTDTQYFGPGTRLTVL.